Included here is one T cell receptor beta chain sequence, with context. This may be a read error: a much more frequent sequence differs by one nucleotide. Original processing methods: Estimation of nucleated cell counts relied on the amplification of reference gene primers. TCRdb's table, derived via immunoSEQ multiplex PCR, lists solely in-frame clones and lacks some. Clone size and V and J calls were adopted from that table, with D and trimming inferred from the DNA. The profile shows hundreds of thousands of clones, about 90% of them singletons. These data originate in a study of blood T cell repertoires in COVID-19. As for the study in general: COVID-19 samples, acute and convalescent, were from the United States, Italy and Spain. Sources were T cells, B-cell-depleted T cells, or PBMCs; the material itself was cDNA or gDNA.

Sample: peripheral blood. This sequence originates from a man aged 40-50 years with acute or convalescent COVID-19.

This CDR3 reads CASSPGGGYTF. The CDR3 DNA sequence: TGTGCCAGCAGCCCCGGGGGTGGCTACACCTTC. The chain carries TRBV6-5 and TRBJ1-2; D is possibly TRBD1 (5 bases). Trimming took off 6 bases at V and 7 bases at J, with 9 bases between the two ends. Per germline, CDR1 MNHEY and CDR2 SVGAGI. This CDR3 is built from 11 residues.